These 19 T cell receptor beta chains share one sample of origin, sequenced in a study of T-cell reconstitution after alpha-beta-depleted transplantation in children. A TCRbeta library incorporating unique molecular identifiers was prepared. Each CDR3 protein is one row after TCRdb ran MiXCR on the PCR reads. The sample lists hundreds of thousands of distinct CDR3 sequences; approximately 14% were seen once. Source: PBMCs, taken before TCRalphabeta/CD19-depleted stem cell transplant. Receptor source: a girl under 10 years old with congenital amegakaryocytic thrombocytopenia, due to receive a stem cell transplant.

The chain has TRBV28 and TRBJ2-7, with a tentative D call TRBD2 (5 bases). V was clipped by 3 bases and J by 5 bases, with 11 bases between them. The CDR3 contains 13 residues. Germline CDR1 is MDHEN and CDR2 is SYDVKM. The CDR3 DNA reads as TGTGCCAGCAGTTTTATTAGCGACCACGAGCAGTACTTC. Amino acid sequence: CASSFISDHEQYF.

This clonotype came up many times. The genes are TRBV20-1 and TRBJ2-2; the D gene is possibly TRBD2 (6 bases). CDR1 and CDR2 from the germline V gene are DFQATT and SNEGSKA (reference sequence). This CDR3 contains 14 residues. Trimming left V 6 bases short and J 5 bases short, with 16 bases between. The chain's CDR3 is CSARLDSITGELFF. Written as DNA, the CDR3 is TGCAGTGCCAGACTAGATTCCATAACCGGGGAGCTGTTTTTT.

This clonotype appeared many times. This sequence joins TRBV12-3 or TRBV12-4 and TRBJ2-3; no firm D call. The CDR3 is made up of 13 amino acids. V shed 7 bases and J shed 2 bases, with 10 bases lying between them. The CDR3 spells CASTPAVTDTQYF. The CDR3 region has the DNA TGTGCCAGCACCCCCGCGGTCACAGATACGCAGTATTTT.

There are a few counts of this clonotype. The CDR3 sequence: CASSRGTSGYPREQFF. The DNA for the CDR3 is TGCGCCAGCAGCCGAGGGACTAGCGGGTACCCTAGGGAGCAGTTCTTC. The J gene is TRBJ2-1, the V gene TRBV4-1; 12 nucleotides match TRBD2. Germline V gene sequence: CDR1 MGHRA, CDR2 YSYEKL. V shed 4 bases and J 10 bases; nucleotides not matched to a gene: 11. The CDR3 loop spans 16 amino acids.

This clonotype was counted many times. The chain joins TRBV5-1 to TRBJ2-2, with 14 bases aligning to TRBD2. Germline V gene lookup returns CDR1 SGHRS and CDR2 YFSETQ. V lost 0 bases to trimming and J lost 1 base; unmatched junction nucleotides: 8. The CDR3 spans 20 residues. The CDR3 region is CASSLASGTSGRVNTGELFF. The CDR3 DNA reads TGCGCCAGCAGCTTGGCCTCCGGGACTAGCGGGAGAGTGAACACCGGGGAGCTGTTTTTT.

This clonotype has a count of ten or more. V gene TRBV18 combines with J gene TRBJ2-3; no clear D gene. Germline CDR1 reads KGHSH; CDR2 reads LQKENI. V was trimmed by 0 bases and J by 4 bases, leaving 2 bases between them. The CDR3 has 12 residues. CDR3 residues: CASSPPADTQYF. The CDR3 nucleotides are TGTGCCAGCTCACCACCGGCAGATACGCAGTATTTT.

At least ten counts were recorded for this clonotype. The chain uses TRBV4-1 and TRBJ2-3; D remains unclear. The CDR3 is 16 amino acids. V lost 1 base, J lost 4 bases, and 15 bases lay in between. Germline-derived CDR1 and CDR2 are MGHRA and YSYEKL. CDR3 sequence (DNA): TGCGCCAGCAGCCAAGTGCCCTCTAGTTTTCCAGATACGCAGTATTTT. Its protein product is CASSQVPSSFPDTQYF.

This clonotype was observed at least ten times. This chain links TRBV15 with TRBJ2-2; D not resolved. The V and J ends lost 0 bases and 6 bases respectively, with 8 bases between them. The V gene's germline CDR1 is LNHNV and CDR2 YYDKDF (reference sequence). The CDR3 sequence is 14 residues long. The CDR3 sequence is CATSRDGGAGELFF. The CDR3 nucleotides read TGTGCCACCAGCAGAGATGGTGGGGCCGGGGAGCTGTTTTTT.

Comment on this clonotype: One end of the junction does not line up with germline, which may come from a read error. Here the CDR3 reads CSVSPGVAADKEQFF. CDR3 in DNA: TGCAGCGTATCCCCTGGCGTAGCGGCGGACAAGGAGCAGTTCTTC. J is TRBJ2-1 and V is TRBV29-1; weak D call: TRBD2 (6 bases). Germline V gene sequence: CDR1 SQVTM, CDR2 ANQGSEA. The CDR3 runs 15 residues.

The table lists this clonotype with many counts. The chain carries TRBV6-1 and TRBJ2-5; 7 nucleotides agree with TRBD2. V shed 6 bases, J shed 2 bases, and the junction held 9 bases outside the gene matches. The CDR3 sequence is 15 residues long. CDR1 is MNHNS, CDR2 SASEGT, per germline. CDR3 residues: CASRTPGGSQETQYF. CDR3 DNA: TGTGCCAGCAGGACGCCCGGCGGGAGTCAAGAGACCCAGTACTTC.

This clonotype was detected only a few times. The CDR3 is CSVGSRASNTEAFF. For the CDR3, the DNA is TGCAGCGTTGGGAGTCGGGCCTCGAACACTGAAGCTTTCTTT. V gene TRBV29-1 combines with J gene TRBJ1-1; D is unresolved. Germline V lookup: CDR1 SQVTM, CDR2 ANQGSEA. The CDR3 runs to 14 residues. V was pared by 4 bases and J by 1 base, with 13 bases between.

This clonotype was observed at least ten times. This chain joins TRBV6-5 and TRBJ1-4; D call uncertain. The length of the CDR3 is 13 residues. With 1 base removed from V and 8 bases from J, the gap between germline ends came to 8 bases. CDR1 is MNHEY, CDR2 SVGAGI, per germline. DNA of the CDR3: TGTGCCAGCAGTTACTGGGCAGGCGAAAAACTGTTTTTT. As protein: CASSYWAGEKLFF.

The rearrangement uses TRBV20-1 and TRBJ2-5; D call uncertain. The CDR3 length is 15 residues. Germline CDR1 DFQATT, CDR2 SNEGSKA (reference sequence). The V end lost 1 base, the J end lost 0 bases, and 12 bases lay between the germline ends. As DNA, the CDR3 is TGCAGTGCTAGAGGTCGAGAAGGGCACCAAGAGACCCAGTACTTC. Translation gives CSARGREGHQETQYF.

About this clonotype: It may be a read error: a sequence one base away is much more abundant. The V call is TRBV5-1, the J call TRBJ1-4, with no clear D. V was shortened by 4 bases and J by 8 bases, with 18 bases between the two germline ends. Germline V gene data show CDR1 as SGHRS and CDR2 as YFSETQ. The CDR3 consists of 15 residues. The CDR3 nucleotides read TGCGCCAGCAGCCCGTGCGACGGCGCGGAGGAAAAACTGTTTTTT. Translating it yields CASSPCDGAEEKLFF.

V usage is TRBV15 and J usage is TRBJ2-1, with 9 bases that match TRBD2. The junction had 7 bases not matched to a gene; V was cut back by 5 bases and J by 2 bases. CDR1 is LNHNV and CDR2 is YYDKDF in the germline V gene (reference sequence). CDR3 size: 16 residues. CDR3 in amino acids: CATSARPSGTYNEQFF. CDR3 DNA: TGTGCCACCAGCGCAAGGCCTAGCGGGACCTACAATGAGCAGTTCTTC.

The chain couples TRBV5-1 to TRBJ1-4; perhaps TRBD1 as D (5 bases). The length of the CDR3 is 15 residues. V was cut by 4 bases and J by 5 bases, with 15 bases left in between. The germline CDR1 and CDR2 sequences are SGHRS and YFSETQ. The DNA for the CDR3 is TGCGCCAGCAGCCCGACCCAGGGTAACAATGAAAAACTGTTTTTT. Its protein product is CASSPTQGNNEKLFF.

There are a few counts of this clonotype. The chain links TRBV30 to TRBJ2-1, with D perhaps assigned TRBD1 or TRBD2 (7 bases each). The CDR3 is 13 residues long. Per the germline V gene, CDR1 is GTSNPN and CDR2 is SVGIG (reference sequence). Trimming cost V 7 bases and J 3 bases, with 13 bases left between them. The CDR3 region has the DNA TGTGCCTACGAGCGGGACAGCTACAATGAGCAGTTCTTC. Translation gives CAYERDSYNEQFF.

This clonotype came up many times. This rearrangement joins TRBV29-1 to TRBJ1-5, with D perhaps TRBD1 (6 bases). The V end lost 6 bases, the J end lost 7 bases, and 13 bases lay between the germline ends. The CDR3 runs to 12 residues. Per germline, CDR1 SQVTM and CDR2 ANQGSEA. The CDR3 protein is CSVGIQGQPQHF. CDR3 sequence (DNA): TGCAGCGTGGGAATACAGGGCCAGCCCCAGCATTTT.

The table lists this clonotype with many counts. The chain couples TRBV5-1 to TRBJ2-1; 11 nucleotides agree with TRBD2. Trimming removed 4 bases from V and 1 base from J; junction bases left unmatched: 13. Looked up from germline, CDR1 is SGHRS and CDR2 is YFSETQ. The CDR3 loop spans 19 amino acids. This CDR3 is CASSATLAGGLSSYNEQFF. The CDR3, as DNA: TGCGCCAGCAGCGCCACGTTAGCGGGAGGGCTTTCGTCCTACAATGAGCAGTTCTTC.